This T cell receptor beta chain originates from a study of blood T cell repertoires in COVID-19. Generated by immunoSEQ multiplex PCR, the TCRdb table keeps only in-frame clones and is missing some. This table holds roughly 340,000 clones, roughly 90% found once. Germline-derived CDR1 and CDR2 are MNHNS and SASEGT. Trimming removed 1 base from V and 8 bases from J, with 12 bases in between. The length of the CDR3 is 14 residues. This TCR was sampled from a woman aged 30 to 39 with COVID-19, enrolled during active disease. J is TRBJ2-1 and V is TRBV6-1, with unresolved D. The sample taken for sequencing was peripheral blood. The CDR3 here is CASSEGIGWHEQFF. CDR3 bases: TGTGCCAGCAGTGAAGGAATCGGGTGGCATGAGCAGTTCTTC.